The TCR beta chain under discussion was sequenced for a study of shared clonotypes between healthy human individuals (TCRdb year 2020). With respect to the entire study: The cohort included three men and a couple of women between 18 and 49 years of age. Each donor's leukapheresis produced roughly between roughly 0.85 and 9.5 billion PBMCs. Blood TCR repertoires of a handful of healthy adults were deeply sequenced to estimate repertoire size and the extent of clonotype sharing between individuals. For each donor, CD4 naive and CD4 memory were each given three plates, CD8 naive was given two plates, and CD8 memory was given one plate. Different laboratories and diverse techniques were used to prepare libraries and sequence TCR repertoires, to increase sequencing depth and limit assay-specific biases.

Using the deep immunoSEQ assay, multiplex PCR amplified TCR CDR3 regions from genomic DNA. For each cell subset, the extracted genomic DNA was distributed evenly across all wells of several immunoSEQ 96-well plates, and each plate served as one replicate. For sorted subsets, approximately 190 ng genomic DNA, equal to some 28,000 T cell genomes, was loaded into each replicate PCR. Purified libraries were quantified with a Qubit 3.0 fluorometer, sized on a Bioanalyzer 2100, and re-quantified with the KAPA Library Quantification kit. Every immunoSEQ 96-well plate was sequenced on a separate single-read 150-cycle Illumina NextSeq 550 flow cell. The original pipeline was this. Because the immunoSEQ output included only junctional sequences and no quality scores, the filtering could not be the same as the filtering used for full-length reads. To assign V/J genes and CDR3, sequences were annotated using PyIR, a Python wrapper for IgBLAST v1.9, with IMGT germline references. Any read was removed if the V/J assignment was weak (E-value above 1e-6), the CDR3 was missing, or the read contained stop codons, out-of-frame junctions, or ambiguous translated residues. A V3J clonotype was defined by an identical inferred V gene, J gene, and CDR3 amino acid sequence. The percentage overlap between two repertoires was calculated by dividing the number of shared unique clonotypes by the size of the smaller repertoire. Repertoire richness was assessed with RTK rarefaction, the Chao1 estimator, and Recon v2.1 estimates of unobserved clonotypes. Generation probabilities for all TCRbeta clonotypes obtained by the gDNA method from a handful of donors were computed using OLGA. The immuneACCESS repertoire file appears here via TCRdb, limited to in-frame rearrangements. These files lack a portion of the clones; in checked studies, under half of the deficit traces to unresolved V genes, and the cause of the others is not known. That table supplies the V and J calls and clone size; D and trimming were determined from the DNA. Across this sample there are some 1 million clones, with around 75% seen only once. The ten top clones hold about 1.5% of the sample.

Regarding this clone: The antigen it recognizes is unknown. Base qualities are not at hand, and no much larger clone is one base apart.

Healthy HIV-negative adults with no recently reported acute infections or vaccinations were included as donors. Every donor was a Caucasian adult residing in Nashville, Tennessee, USA. CD4+ T cells were enriched by magnetic negative selection, after which naive cells were positively selected on CD45RA and the negative fraction was taken as the memory subset. Blood was obtained by leukapheresis, after which PBMCs were separated by Ficoll-Histopaque density gradient centrifugation and cryopreserved in liquid nitrogen vapor phase. Purity and quantity of every magnetically sorted T cell population were checked by analytical flow cytometry. Genomic DNA was isolated from each sorted fraction and quantified by UV absorbance on a Nanodrop 2000c. The CDR3 runs 18 amino acids, cysteine and phenylalanine included. The CDR3 DNA has 54 bases and is translated from base 1. V loses 0 bases, J loses 0 bases, and the germline ends lie 16 bases apart. Based on the germline V gene, the CDR1 and CDR2 sequences are SGHRS and YFSETQ.

Overall study results and their limits: Sharing across four donors was observed for approximately 5% of naive CD4, less than 4% of naive CD8, 2% to 2.5% of memory CD4, and around 0.44% of memory CD8 clonotypes. Only blood was sampled, and tissue TCR repertoires likely differ from those in blood. Because the study included only a small number of donors, the genetic and exposure-history diversity represented was limited. Estimated clonotype richness was generally larger for naive than for memory subsets. Rarefaction of sorted-subset datasets indicated incomplete sequencing despite the large sequencing depth. Higher generation probabilities were observed for clonotypes shared by all four sorted-subset donors than for non-shared clonotypes. Pairwise subsampling indicated that sequencing depth was expected to affect the degree of clonotype sharing among donors.

The rearrangement joined TRBV5-1 to TRBJ1-3, with no D gene named confidently. This TCR was recovered from a man between 18 and 35 years old in good health. The sample consisted of memory CD4+ T cells sorted from blood. The intended sense of this specimen's cell subset or site label: CD45RA-negative fraction. The CDR3 loop reads CASSLGGPRVSSGNTIYF. Read as DNA, the sequence is TGCGCCAGCAGCTTGGGGGGTCCGAGGGTAAGCTCTGGAAACACCATATATTTT.